The 5 T cell receptor beta chains given below trace back to one sample, sequenced in a study of cytomegalovirus exposure and HLA in healthy donors (dated by TCRdb to the late 2010s). To prepare the library, the immunoSEQ multiplex PCR assay was applied. In its TCRdb copy, this immuneACCESS table keeps in-frame sequences only and misses some clones. Where compared with another copy, unresolved V genes explain less than half of these, and the others have no known cause. Present in this sample are approximately 60,000 clones, about 95% of which were seen just once. The top ten clones comprise about 6.5% of the sample. Input material: PBMCs. These TCRs come from a woman under 30 in good health and CMV-seropositive.

The chain recombines TRBV2 with TRBJ2-2, with TRBD2 as a possible D gene (5 bases). Trimming cost V 3 bases and J 9 bases, with 8 bases left between them. The CDR3 totals 12 residues. The V gene's germline CDR1 is SNHLY and CDR2 FYNNEI. Here the CDR3 reads CASSEEVRELFF. CDR3 coding DNA: TGTGCCAGCAGTGAGGAGGTCCGGGAGCTGTTTTTT. Variable domain in full (rest from reference TRBV2 and TRBJ2-2): EPEVTQTPSHQVTQMGQEVILRCVPISNHLYFYWYRQILGQKVEFLVSFYNNEISEKSEIFDDQFSVERPDGSNFTLKIRSTKLEDSAMYFCASSEEVRELFFGEGSRLTVL.

CDR3 protein: CASSPHGSGGAETQYF. The CDR3 DNA sequence: TGTGCCAGCAGTCCACACGGTAGCGGGGGGGCCGAGACCCAGTACTTC. The chain recombines TRBV27 with TRBJ2-5, with 11 bases identical to TRBD2. The CDR3 is 16 residues long. CDR1 MNHEY and CDR2 SMNVEV come from the germline V gene (reference sequence). The junction had 10 bases not matched to a gene; V was cut back by 5 bases and J by 5 bases.

The chain couples TRBV10-2 to TRBJ1-2, with 10 nucleotides matching TRBD1. The germline CDR1 and CDR2 sequences are WSHSY and SAAADI. J gave up 10 bases and V 2 bases, and 7 bases lay outside the gene matches. The CDR3 spans 14 residues. The CDR3 protein is CASSEPWTGGYYTF. The CDR3 DNA reads TGCGCCAGCAGTGAGCCTTGGACAGGGGGGTACTACACCTTC.

In this sample, this clone turned up a few times. The chain combines TRBV4-1 with TRBJ2-3; 8 bases agree with TRBD2. Looked up from germline, CDR1 is MGHRA and CDR2 is YSYEKL. This CDR3 has 19 amino acids. The V gene end was trimmed by 2 bases and the J gene end by 3 bases; junction bases not matched to a gene: 16. The CDR3 spells CASSQRLAGLRGGTDTQYF. For the CDR3, the DNA is TGCGCCAGCAGCCAAAGGCTAGCGGGCCTGAGGGGCGGAACAGATACGCAGTATTTT.

The rearrangement links TRBV28 to TRBJ2-7, with no clear D. The germline CDR1 and CDR2 sequences are MDHEN and SYDVKM. Trimming stripped 4 bases from V and 4 bases from J, with 11 bases between. The CDR3 spans 13 residues. The CDR3 sequence is CASSSTEGYEQYF. The CDR3 DNA is TGTGCCAGCAGTTCTACAGAAGGTTACGAGCAGTACTTC. Complete variable domain (other parts from reference TRBV28 and TRBJ2-7): DVKVTQSSRYLVKRTGEKVFLECVQDMDHENMFWYRQDPGLGLRLIYFSYDVKMKEKGDIPEGYSVSREKKERFSLILESASTNQTSMYLCASSSTEGYEQYFGPGTRLTVT.